The 10 T cell receptor beta chains presented below share a single source sample, sequenced in a study of molecular identifiers for immune sequencing clone quantification. TCRdb passed the PCR reads through MiXCR, listing each CDR3 protein once. The repertoire holds approximately 500,000 distinct CDR3 sequences, with about 25% as singletons. The sequencing input was naive CD8+ T cells from blood, with Jurkat cell RNA spiked in. The subset was: FACS-sorted CD8+CD4-CCR7+CD45RA+ naive T cells. The receptors stem from a human donor in good health. Some libraries in this study had Jurkat cell RNA spiked in.

The chain joins TRBV19 to TRBJ1-5; D gene unclear. Trimming removed 4 bases at V and 9 bases at J, with 22 bases between. The CDR3 consists of 16 residues. CDR1 LNHDA and CDR2 SQIVND come from the germline V gene (reference sequence). Here the CDR3 reads CASSTRTYGKYRPQHF. As DNA, the CDR3 is TGTGCCAGTAGTACCCGGACGTATGGGAAGTATCGGCCCCAGCATTTT.

The chain recombines TRBV9 with TRBJ1-1; D is unclear. V was trimmed by 0 bases and J by 3 bases, leaving 9 bases between them. Germline V gives CDR1 SGDLS, CDR2 YYNGEE. This CDR3 region has 14 residues. The CDR3: CASSVGTADTEAFF. The CDR3 nucleotides read TGTGCCAGCAGCGTAGGGACGGCGGACACTGAAGCTTTCTTT.

The chain joins TRBV27 to TRBJ2-5; D is tentatively TRBD1 or TRBD2 (6 bases each). CDR1 MNHEY and CDR2 SMNVEV come from the germline V gene (reference sequence). This CDR3 is 16 amino acids long. With 1 base removed from V and 1 base from J, the gap between germline ends came to 13 bases. Here the CDR3 DNA reads TGTGCCAGCAGTTTATATCGGGGGCCCACCCAAGAGACCCAGTACTTC. Translation gives CASSLYRGPTQETQYF.

This clonotype was seen repeatedly, ten times or more. The chain has TRBV5-6 and TRBJ2-7; no clear D. V lost 1 base, J lost 3 bases, and 8 bases lay in between. Germline-derived CDR1 and CDR2 are SGHDT and YYEEEE. The CDR3 runs to 13 residues. CDR3 region: CASSLPPIYEQYF. The CDR3 DNA reads TGTGCCAGCAGCTTGCCGCCCATCTACGAGCAGTACTTC.

This clonotype has just a few counts. The chain has TRBV12-3 or TRBV12-4 and TRBJ2-7, with a possible D match to TRBD2 (5 bases). The V end was cut by 2 bases, the J end by 7 bases, with 21 bases between. This CDR3 is built from 16 residues. The CDR3 sequence: CASSLYISGHSSEQYF. Here the CDR3 DNA reads TGTGCCAGCAGTTTATACATCAGCGGCCACTCGAGTGAGCAGTACTTC.

The sample holds many counts of this clonotype. The V call is TRBV15, the J call TRBJ2-3; 12 bases fit TRBD2. Trimming cost V 5 bases and J 5 bases; bases outside gene matches: 11. Germline V gene data show CDR1 as LNHNV and CDR2 as YYDKDF (reference sequence). The CDR3 spans 17 residues. The CDR3 DNA sequence: TGTGCCACCAGCGGAAGAAGACTAGCGGGAGTGGGAGATACGCAGTATTTT. This gives the protein CATSGRRLAGVGDTQYF. Variable domain in full (rest from reference TRBV15 and TRBJ2-3): DAMVIQNPRYQVTQFGKPVTLSCSQTLNHNVMYWYQQKSSQAPKLLFHYYDKDFNNEADTPDNFQSRRPNTSFCFLDIRSPGLGDTAMYLCATSGRRLAGVGDTQYFGPGTRLTVL.

This clonotype was recorded only once. A much larger clone lies one base from this, so it may be a read error. The chain couples TRBV5-6 to TRBJ2-5, with 7 bases identical to TRBD2. CDR1 is SGHDT and CDR2 is YYEEEE in the germline V gene. The CDR3 consists of 16 residues. This CDR3 is CASSPPGLLFQETQHF. The CDR3 bases are TGTGCCAGCAGCCCCCCGGGACTATTGTTCCAAGAGACCCAGCACTTC.

This clonotype was seen only a few times. The chain carries TRBV10-3 and TRBJ2-5, with 8 bases that match TRBD2. There are 15 residues in the CDR3. V lost 0 bases, J lost 5 bases, and 5 bases stayed unmatched. The germline V gene encodes CDR1 ENHRY and CDR2 SYGVKD. DNA of the CDR3: TGTGCCATCAGTGAGTCGAGCGGGGGCGATGAGACCCAGTACTTC. As protein: CAISESSGGDETQYF.

A note on this clonotype: A much larger clone differs by one base, so this may be a read error. The chain uses TRBV20-1 and TRBJ2-7, with 7 positions matching TRBD1. This CDR3 has 13 amino acids. CDR1 and CDR2 from the germline V gene are DFQATT and SNEGSKA (reference sequence). The CDR3 nucleotides read TGCAGTGCTAGGACAGGGAGCTCCTACGAGCAGTGCTTC. It specifies CSARTGSSYEQCF.

This clonotype was found a few times. The chain has TRBV19 and TRBJ2-7; D gene unclear. The germline gives CDR1 LNHDA, CDR2 SQIVND (reference sequence). This CDR3 has 16 amino acids. V was trimmed by 5 bases and J by 3 bases, leaving 20 bases between them. CDR3 protein: CASSPTLSSNVYEQYF. The CDR3 DNA reads as TGTGCCAGTAGTCCGACTTTGAGTAGCAATGTCTACGAGCAGTACTTC.